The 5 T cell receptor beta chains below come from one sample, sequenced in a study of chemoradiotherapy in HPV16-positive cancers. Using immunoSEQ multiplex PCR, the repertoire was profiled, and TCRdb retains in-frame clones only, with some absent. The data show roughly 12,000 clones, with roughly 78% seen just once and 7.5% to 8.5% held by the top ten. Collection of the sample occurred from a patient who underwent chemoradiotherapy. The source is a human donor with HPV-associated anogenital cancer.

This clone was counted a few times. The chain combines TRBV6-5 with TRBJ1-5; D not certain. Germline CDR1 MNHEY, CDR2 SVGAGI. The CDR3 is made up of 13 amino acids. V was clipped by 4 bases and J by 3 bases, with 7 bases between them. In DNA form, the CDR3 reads TGTGCCAGCAGTTGGGGATTCAATCAGCCCCAGCATTTT. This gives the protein CASSWGFNQPQHF.

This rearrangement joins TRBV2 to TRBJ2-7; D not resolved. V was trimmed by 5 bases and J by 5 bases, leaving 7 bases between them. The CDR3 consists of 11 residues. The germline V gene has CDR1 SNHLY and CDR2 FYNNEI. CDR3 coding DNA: TGTGCCAGCAGTCTACAGAACGAGCAGTACTTC. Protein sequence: CASSLQNEQYF.

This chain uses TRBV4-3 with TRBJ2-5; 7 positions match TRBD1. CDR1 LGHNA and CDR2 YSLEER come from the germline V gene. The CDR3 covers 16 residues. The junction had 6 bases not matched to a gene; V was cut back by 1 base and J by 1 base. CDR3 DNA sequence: TGCGCCAGCAGCCAAGGGGGGCCAGGGGGCCAAGAGACCCAGTACTTC. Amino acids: CASSQGGPGGQETQYF.

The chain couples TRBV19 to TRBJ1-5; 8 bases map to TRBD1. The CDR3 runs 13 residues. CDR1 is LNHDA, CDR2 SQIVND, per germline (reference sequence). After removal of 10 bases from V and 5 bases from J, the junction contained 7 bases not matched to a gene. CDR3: CATQDREDQPQHF. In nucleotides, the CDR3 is TGTGCCACCCAGGACAGGGAGGATCAGCCCCAGCATTTT.

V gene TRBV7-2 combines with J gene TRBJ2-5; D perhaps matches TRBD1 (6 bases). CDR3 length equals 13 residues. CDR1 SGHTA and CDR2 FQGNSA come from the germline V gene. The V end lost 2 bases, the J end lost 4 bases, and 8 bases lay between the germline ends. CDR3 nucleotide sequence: TGTGCCAGCAGCTTAACAGGGTTAGAGACCCAGTACTTC. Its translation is CASSLTGLETQYF.